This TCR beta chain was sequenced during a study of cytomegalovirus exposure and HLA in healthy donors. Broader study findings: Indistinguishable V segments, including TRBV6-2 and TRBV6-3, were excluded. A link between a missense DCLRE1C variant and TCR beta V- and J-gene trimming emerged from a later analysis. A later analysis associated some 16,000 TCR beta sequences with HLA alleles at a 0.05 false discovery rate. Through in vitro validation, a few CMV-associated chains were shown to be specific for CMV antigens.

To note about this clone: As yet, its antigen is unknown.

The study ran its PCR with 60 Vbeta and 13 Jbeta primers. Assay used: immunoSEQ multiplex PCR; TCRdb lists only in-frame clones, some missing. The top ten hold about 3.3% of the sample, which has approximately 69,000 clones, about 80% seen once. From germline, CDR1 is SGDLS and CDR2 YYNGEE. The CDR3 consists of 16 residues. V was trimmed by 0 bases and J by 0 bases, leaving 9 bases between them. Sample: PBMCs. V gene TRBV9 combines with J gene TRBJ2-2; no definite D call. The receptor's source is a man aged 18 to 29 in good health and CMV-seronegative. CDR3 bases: TGTGCCAGCAGCGTAGTCGTCGGTTCGAACACCGGGGAGCTGTTTTTT. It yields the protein CASSVVVGSNTGELFF.